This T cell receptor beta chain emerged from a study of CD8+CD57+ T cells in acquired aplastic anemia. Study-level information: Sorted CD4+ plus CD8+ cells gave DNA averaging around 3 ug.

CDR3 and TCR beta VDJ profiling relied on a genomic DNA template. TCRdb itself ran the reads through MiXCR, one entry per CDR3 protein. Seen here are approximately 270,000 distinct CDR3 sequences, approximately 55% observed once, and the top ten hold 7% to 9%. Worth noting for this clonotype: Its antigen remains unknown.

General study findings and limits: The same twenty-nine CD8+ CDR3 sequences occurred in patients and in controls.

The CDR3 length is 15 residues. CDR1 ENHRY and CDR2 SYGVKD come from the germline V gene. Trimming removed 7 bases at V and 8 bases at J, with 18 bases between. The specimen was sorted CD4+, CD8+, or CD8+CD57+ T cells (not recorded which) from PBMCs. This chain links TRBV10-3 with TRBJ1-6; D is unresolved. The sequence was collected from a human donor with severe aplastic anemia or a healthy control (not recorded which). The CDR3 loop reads CAINDRAARDSPLHF. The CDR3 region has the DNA TGTGCCATCAACGATCGTGCCGCCCGGGATTCACCCCTCCACTTT.